This T cell receptor beta chain originates from a study of read filtering for tumor transcriptome and immune sequencing. Study-wide findings and caveats: RNA-seq captured clonotypes less deeply and reliably than IR-seq.

This clonotype was seen a handful of times. The antigen is not known. Molecular barcoded adaptors covering alpha/delta and beta/gamma chains were used on approximately 440 ng RNA. TCRdb processed the reads anew with MiXCR; each CDR3 protein has one entry. The data contain 100,000 to 150,000 distinct CDR3 sequences, approximately 13% of them seen just once; the ten biggest clones take up about 11%. Germline loops: CDR1 LNHDA, CDR2 SQIVND (reference sequence). Deletions cut 2 bases from V and 5 bases from J, with 7 bases between. The CDR3 runs to 13 residues. The chain joins TRBV19 to TRBJ1-5; no clear D gene. Sequencing was done on a sample of a population of CD138-negative cells sorted from bone marrow. The source is a donor aged 40 or older with multiple myeloma. The CDR3 sequence is CASSISVDQPQHF. In DNA, the CDR3 is TGTGCCAGTAGTATAAGTGTTGATCAGCCCCAGCATTTT.